This T cell receptor (beta chain) originates from a study of blood T cell repertoires in COVID-19 (dated by TCRdb to the early 2020s). Describing the broader study: The collaborator samples originated in the United States, Italy and Spain and spanned the acute and convalescent phases of COVID-19. The material from the prospective study consisted of cDNA or gDNA derived from T cells, B-cell-depleted T cells, or PBMCs. Deeply sampled blood TCRbeta repertoires from subjects exposed to, actively infected with, or recovered from COVID-19 were included in the dataset. The repertoires were released in a freely available public database intended as a resource for research on the immune response to SARS-CoV-2. The samples were drawn from two sources: the first 160 participants of the ongoing ImmuneRACE study, and fewer than 1,500 subjects contributed by 6 global collaborators. The sample metadata nearly always contained a de-identified subject ID, COVID-19 status, age in years and sex. HLA class I and class II types, where available, came from metadata supplied by the sample provider rather than from assay-based typing. Overall study results and their limits: How much clinical and demographic metadata was included differed by source and by participant, and the metadata was provided uncurated.

About this clone: Its binding antigen is unknown. Base qualities are not provided; no much larger clone lies one nucleotide away.

The CDR3, from cysteine to phenylalanine, totals 15 residues. The retained sequence is limited to the CDR3, 45 bases, with the frame set at the first base. The germline V gene (reference sequence) supplies CDR1 SEHNR and CDR2 FQNEAQ. The germline V end is reduced by 5 bases and the J end by 3 bases; junction bases left unmatched: 8. TCRbeta CDR3 regions were amplified from genomic DNA using the immunoSEQ Assay, a bias-controlled multiplex PCR. The paper's processing steps were these. The number of nucleated cells in each sample was estimated by amplification of reference gene primers within the assay. To quantify the absolute abundance of each unique TCRbeta CDR3 rearrangement, sequence reads were collapsed and filtered. Productive Simpson clonality was computed per sample as the square root of Simpson's diversity index over productive rearrangements. TCRdb limited this immuneACCESS table to in-frame rearrangements with V and J called. A share of clones is missing; checked studies link under half to unresolved V genes, and the rest is unexplained. That table supplies the V and J calls and clone size; D and trimming were determined from the DNA. The sample table lists 100,000 to 150,000 clones, around 77% of them with a count of one. The biggest ten clones account for 7.9% of the sample.

Whole blood was collected in K2EDTA tubes by collaborating institutions according to the institutions' own protocols. For TCRbeta analysis, collaborators shipped samples in one of three forms: frozen whole blood, isolated PBMCs, or DNA extracted from either of those sample types. What was sequenced was peripheral blood. The sequence is built from TRBV7-9 and TRBJ2-7; 9 central bases correspond to TRBD1. The sequence derives from a human donor in a cohort sampled during active COVID-19. CDR3 loop: CASSRPGQGDYEQYF. At the DNA level, the sequence is TGTGCCAGCAGCCGTCCGGGACAGGGAGACTACGAGCAGTACTTC.